This TCR beta chain was observed in a study of blood T cell repertoires in COVID-19. Study overall: Samples of COVID-19 (acute and convalescent) were obtained from the United States, Italy and Spain. PBMCs, B-cell-depleted T cells, or T cells were the source of the cDNA or gDNA that made up the material.

As processed by the authors: Nucleated cell number was recorded as an estimate derived from reference gene primer amplification. Clones were sequenced by immunoSEQ multiplex PCR, and TCRdb holds only the in-frame ones, with some missing. V, J and clone size derive from that table, while D and trimming were established from the DNA sequence. The table lists approximately 100,000 clones, around 84% of them singletons. CDR1 is MNHEY and CDR2 is SVGEGT in the germline V gene. V lost 0 bases to trimming and J lost 2 bases, with 16 bases between them. The CDR3 is 17 residues long. Sequencing was performed on peripheral blood. This receptor was taken from a woman aged 60-75 years with acute or convalescent COVID-19. The chain joins TRBV6-2 or TRBV6-3 to TRBJ2-5; D not resolved. The CDR3 spells CASSYSGGLIGQETQYF. The CDR3 nucleotides read TGTGCCAGCAGTTACTCAGGCGGTCTGATTGGTCAAGAGACCCAGTACTTC.